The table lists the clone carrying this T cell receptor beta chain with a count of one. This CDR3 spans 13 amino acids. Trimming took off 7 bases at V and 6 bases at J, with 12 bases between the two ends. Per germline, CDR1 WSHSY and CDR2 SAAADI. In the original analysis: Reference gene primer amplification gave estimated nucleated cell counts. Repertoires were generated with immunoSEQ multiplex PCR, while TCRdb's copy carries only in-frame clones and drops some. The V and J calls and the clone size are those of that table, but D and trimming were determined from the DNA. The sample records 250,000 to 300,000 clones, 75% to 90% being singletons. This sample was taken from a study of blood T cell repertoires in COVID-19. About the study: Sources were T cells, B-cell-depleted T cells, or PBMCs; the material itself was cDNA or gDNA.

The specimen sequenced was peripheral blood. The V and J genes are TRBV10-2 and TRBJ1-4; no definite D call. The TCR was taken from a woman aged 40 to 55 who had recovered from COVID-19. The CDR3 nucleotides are TGCGCCAGCACCGCGGGGAGGGATGAAAAACTGTTTTTT. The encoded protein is CASTAGRDEKLFF.